These 24 T cell receptor beta chains were sequenced from one sample in a study of blood T cell repertoires in COVID-19. Profiled with immunoSEQ multiplex PCR; TCRdb holds only in-frame clones, not every one. The sample has more than 45,000 clones; about 83% are singletons. Sequencing was carried out using peripheral blood. The origin of the receptors is an elderly man in a cohort sampled during active COVID-19.

The rearrangement links TRBV4-1 to TRBJ2-6; 7 bases line up with TRBD1. Trimming at V came to 4 bases and at J to 0 bases, leaving 9 bases not matched to a gene. Germline-derived CDR1 and CDR2 are MGHRA and YSYEKL. The CDR3 consists of 18 residues. CDR3 in amino acids: CASSPVLQGNSGANVLTF. The CDR3 DNA is TGCGCCAGCAGCCCTGTTCTACAGGGGAACTCTGGGGCCAACGTCCTGACTTTC.

This clone is a singleton in its sample. The chain joins TRBV15 to TRBJ2-5; 10 bases map to TRBD1. Germline V gives CDR1 LNHNV, CDR2 YYDKDF (reference sequence). The V segment lost 4 bases and the J segment 5 bases; nucleotides outside the gene matches: 7. The CDR3 extends over 15 amino acids. This CDR3 reads CATSTRDRGAETQYF. The CDR3 bases are TGTGCCACCAGCACACGGGACAGGGGCGCGGAGACCCAGTACTTC.

Details on this clone: At one boundary the junction diverges from the germline segment, which might be a read error. V is TRBV5-6 and J is TRBJ1-1; 9 nucleotides line up with TRBD1. From germline, CDR1 is SGHDT and CDR2 YYEEEE. This CDR3 is 15 amino acids long. The CDR3 loop is CASNNRGRRNPEAFF. CDR3 nucleotides: TGTGCCAGCAACAACAGGGGGCGCAGGAACCCTGAAGCTTTCTTT.

CDR3 in amino acids: CASSLGTRYTDTQYF. The DNA of the CDR3 is TGTGCCAGCAGCCTTGGGACTAGATACACAGATACGCAGTATTTT. This chain joins TRBV28 and TRBJ2-3; TRBD2 matches 8 bases. CDR1 MDHEN and CDR2 SYDVKM come from the germline V gene. V was pared by 6 bases and J by 2 bases, with 7 bases of the junction left unmatched. The CDR3 runs to 15 residues. Supplemented by reference TRBV28 and TRBJ2-3, the full variable domain reads DVKVTQSSRYLVKRTGEKVFLECVQDMDHENMFWYRQDPGLGLRLIYFSYDVKMKEKGDIPEGYSVSREKKERFSLILESASTNQTSMYLCASSLGTRYTDTQYFGPGTRLTVL.

The gene calls are TRBV19 and TRBJ2-1; D uncertain. Germline lookup yields CDR1 LNHDA and CDR2 SQIVND (reference sequence). The CDR3 has 14 amino acids. Trimming removed 3 bases from V and 4 bases from J, with 10 bases in between. CDR3 sequence: CASSILVAYNEQFF. DNA for the CDR3: TGTGCCAGTAGTATCCTAGTGGCGTACAATGAGCAGTTCTTC.

The chain carries TRBV5-8 and TRBJ1-5, with D possibly TRBD1 on 5 matching bases. CDR1 is SGHTS and CDR2 is YDEGEE in the germline V gene. The V and J ends lost 5 bases and 0 bases respectively, with 15 bases between them. This CDR3 is 16 amino acids long. The CDR3 nucleotides read TGTGCCAGCAGGGGGGGAGCGGGCGTTAGCAATCAGCCCCAGCATTTT. Encoded protein: CASRGGAGVSNQPQHF.

This chain links TRBV3-1 (or the pseudogene TRBV3-2) with TRBJ1-1; 7 bases align to TRBD1. The CDR3 length is 17 residues. Germline CDR1 reads LGHDT; CDR2 reads YNNKEL (reference sequence). V lost 3 bases, J lost 1 base, and 11 bases stayed unmatched. The CDR3 spells CASSHGTVLEENTEAFF. The CDR3 coding sequence is TGTGCCAGCAGCCATGGGACAGTTCTGGAGGAGAACACTGAAGCTTTCTTT.

This chain joins TRBV10-3 and TRBJ2-6, with TRBD2 matching 7 bases. Germline V gene data show CDR1 as ENHRY and CDR2 as SYGVKD. The length of the CDR3 is 16 residues. J lost 0 bases, V lost 6 bases, and 5 bases had no gene match. The CDR3 reads CAIRTGGSSGANVLTF. CDR3 DNA sequence: TGTGCCATCAGGACGGGGGGAAGCTCTGGGGCCAACGTCCTGACTTTC.

The chain uses TRBV24-1 and TRBJ2-3; a weak D match, TRBD2 (6 bases). This CDR3 contains 14 residues. Trimming left V 3 bases short and J 6 bases short, with 12 bases between. Germline V CDR1 and CDR2: KGHDR, SFDVKD. CDR3 coding DNA: TGTGCCACCAGTGATGTTAGGGAGGTGGATACGCAGTATTTT. Protein: CATSDVREVDTQYF.

The chain employs TRBV4-3 and TRBJ2-5, with 9 bases that match TRBD2. Germline V CDR1 and CDR2: LGHNA, YSLEER. This CDR3 is 18 amino acids long. The trim removed 4 bases at V and 4 bases at J, leaving 16 bases unmatched. Here the CDR3 reads CASSLFAGGGGGRETQYF. Written as DNA, the CDR3 is TGCGCCAGCAGCCTTTTCGCGGGGGGCGGGGGGGGGAGAGAGACCCAGTACTTC.

This rearrangement joins TRBV18 to TRBJ2-7, with D maybe TRBD2 (6 bases). V lost 0 bases and J lost 7, with 10 bases in between. The CDR3 runs 13 residues. Germline V gives CDR1 KGHSH, CDR2 LQKENI. This CDR3 is CASSPPGGEEQYF. CDR3 sequence (DNA): TGTGCCAGCTCACCACCGGGGGGAGAAGAGCAGTACTTC.

V usage is TRBV9 and J usage is TRBJ2-5; D is ambiguous. The CDR3 is 14 residues long. Per the germline V gene, CDR1 is SGDLS and CDR2 is YYNGEE. Trimming cost V 0 bases and J 1 base, with 7 bases left between them. CDR3 amino acids: CASSVAPLQETQYF. The CDR3 bases are TGTGCCAGCAGCGTAGCCCCCCTCCAAGAGACCCAGTACTTC.

The chain links TRBV5-6 to TRBJ2-5; possibly TRBD2 for D (7 bases). The CDR3 loop spans 15 amino acids. V was clipped by 1 base and J by 3 bases, with 13 bases between them. Germline CDR1 and CDR2: SGHDT and YYEEEE. The CDR3 reads CASSLLGGGKETQYF. For the CDR3, the DNA is TGTGCCAGCAGCTTGCTGGGAGGGGGTAAAGAGACCCAGTACTTC.

The chain has TRBV18 and TRBJ2-7; 12 bases are shared with TRBD1. This CDR3 region has 15 residues. Germline CDR1 reads KGHSH; CDR2 reads LQKENI. J gave up 4 bases and V 4 bases, and 5 bases lay outside the gene matches. This chain's CDR3 is CASSRGTGGPYEQYF. The CDR3 coding sequence is TGTGCCAGCTCACGCGGGACAGGGGGCCCATACGAGCAGTACTTC.

This chain links TRBV7-9 with TRBJ1-3; D not certain. Germline V gene data show CDR1 as SEHNR and CDR2 as FQNEAQ (reference sequence). Trimming pared 5 bases from V and 2 bases from J, leaving 16 bases between. The CDR3 spans 16 residues. The CDR3 nucleotides read TGTGCCAGCAGCCCCCCAATGCGCCTGGCTGGAAACACCATATATTTT. Translation gives CASSPPMRLAGNTIYF.

The chain links TRBV5-1 to TRBJ1-2, with a weak D call TRBD1 (5 bases). Per germline, CDR1 SGHRS and CDR2 YFSETQ. Trimming removed 0 bases at V and 8 bases at J, with 11 bases between. This CDR3 contains 13 residues. The CDR3, as DNA: TGCGCCAGCAGCTTGGGGATTAGGGGAGGCTACACCTTC. It codes for CASSLGIRGGYTF.

The J gene is TRBJ2-7, the V gene TRBV7-9, with 9 bases aligning to TRBD1. Trimming cost V 5 bases and J 3 bases; bases outside gene matches: 8. The CDR3 spans 15 residues. CDR1 is SEHNR and CDR2 is FQNEAQ in the germline V gene (reference sequence). CDR3 in DNA: TGTGCCAGCAGCGTATACGAGGACAGGGGCTACGAGCAGTACTTC. The encoded protein is CASSVYEDRGYEQYF.

The rearrangement uses TRBV5-4 and TRBJ1-4; 7 bases line up with TRBD1. Trimming at V came to 7 bases and at J to 5 bases, leaving 5 bases not matched to a gene. Germline CDR1 is SGHNT and CDR2 is YYREEE (reference sequence). The CDR3 runs 13 residues. The chain's CDR3 is CASGRTGNEKLFF. The CDR3 DNA sequence: TGTGCCAGCGGAAGGACAGGCAATGAAAAACTGTTTTTT.

The rearrangement links TRBV7-2 to TRBJ2-1, with 13 nucleotides matching TRBD2. The V segment lost 7 bases and the J segment 5 bases; nucleotides outside the gene matches: 2. The germline gives CDR1 SGHTA, CDR2 FQGNSA. There are 14 residues in the CDR3. CDR3 sequence reads: CASTGLAGNNEQFF. CDR3 DNA sequence: TGTGCCAGCACGGGACTAGCGGGGAACAATGAGCAGTTCTTC. The entire variable domain, with the rest obtained from reference TRBV7-2 and TRBJ2-1, is as follows: GAGVSQSPSNKVTEKGKDVELRCDPISGHTALYWYRQSLGQGLEFLIYFQGNSAPDKSGLPSDRFSAERTGGSVSTLTIQRTQQEDSAVYLCASTGLAGNNEQFFGPGTRLTVL.

J is TRBJ2-4 and V is TRBV7-2; 8 positions match TRBD1. CDR3 length: 14 residues. The germline CDR1 and CDR2 sequences are SGHTA and FQGNSA. The V segment lost 5 bases and the J segment 5 bases; nucleotides outside the gene matches: 5. The CDR3 DNA follows: TGTGCCAGCAGCAGCGGACAGGGCGAAAACATTCAGTACTTC. Translated, it gives CASSSGQGENIQYF.

The genes are TRBV15 and TRBJ2-1; a weak D match, TRBD2 (6 bases). CDR3 length equals 16 residues. The V and J ends lost 0 bases and 3 bases respectively, with 12 bases between them. Per germline, CDR1 LNHNV and CDR2 YYDKDF (reference sequence). The CDR3 loop reads CATSRDSGVFYNEQFF. The CDR3 region has the DNA TGTGCCACCAGCAGAGATTCGGGAGTATTCTACAATGAGCAGTTCTTC.

The chain has TRBV3-1 (or the pseudogene TRBV3-2) and TRBJ1-1; D is unresolved. This CDR3 contains 14 residues. V was cut by 1 base and J by 1 base, with 7 bases left in between. Germline V CDR1 and CDR2: LGHDT, YNNKEL (reference sequence). CDR3 region: CASSQVGRNTEAFF. The CDR3 nucleotides read TGTGCCAGCAGCCAAGTTGGCAGGAACACTGAAGCTTTCTTT.

The rearrangement joins TRBV6-5 to TRBJ2-7; perhaps TRBD2 as D (5 bases). Germline values: CDR1 MNHEY, CDR2 SVGAGI. The V gene lost 0 bases and the J gene lost 7 bases, with 10 bases spanning the gap. The CDR3 spans 13 residues. The CDR3 DNA reads as TGTGCCAGCAGTTACTCAACTAGGAGGGAGCAGTACTTC. Its protein is CASSYSTRREQYF.

J is TRBJ1-6 and V is TRBV27; no clear D. Germline loops: CDR1 MNHEY, CDR2 SMNVEV (reference sequence). Trimming shortened V by 3 bases and J by 7 bases, and 4 bases separated the two germline ends. CDR3 size: 12 residues. In nucleotides, the CDR3 is TGTGCCAGCAGTTTTCTAAATTCACCCCTCCACTTT. Translated: CASSFLNSPLHF.